The clone carrying this T cell receptor (beta chain) was counted at least ten times. From germline, CDR1 is SGHVS and CDR2 FQNEAQ. The CDR3 is made up of 16 amino acids. The V end lost 2 bases, the J end lost 4 bases, and 15 bases lay between the germline ends. TCRdb analysed the 5' RACE reads with MiXCR anew, one entry per CDR3 protein. The repertoire holds over 120,000 distinct CDR3 sequences, with about 6.9% as singletons. The data originate from a study of T cells after yellow fever vaccination. J is TRBJ1-5 and V is TRBV7-8; TRBD1 might be the D (6 bases). The sample consisted of CD4+ T cells sorted from PBMCs, taken 10 days after the yellow fever booster vaccination. The receptor was derived from a young man who received the YFV17D yellow fever vaccine. Here the CDR3 reads CASSLSWLDRNQPQHF. For the CDR3, the DNA is TGTGCCAGCAGCTTATCGTGGTTGGACAGAAATCAGCCCCAGCATTTT.